This T cell receptor beta chain was observed in a study of blood T cell repertoires in COVID-19. Whole-study context: Some COVID-19 samples were acute and others convalescent; all came from the United States, Italy and Spain. PBMCs, B-cell-depleted T cells, or T cells were the source of the cDNA or gDNA that made up the material.

How the authors handled the data: By means of reference gene primer amplification, nucleated cell counts were estimated. Libraries were prepared by immunoSEQ multiplex PCR; TCRdb keeps only in-frame clonotypes and omits some of them. Clonal size and the V and J genes are those of that table, whereas D and trimming came from the DNA. The table has roughly 150,000 clones, 90% seen once. The CDR3 extends over 17 amino acids. Trimming shortened V by 4 bases and J by 0 bases, and 15 bases separated the two germline ends. Germline assignment: CDR1 SGHDN and CDR2 FVKESK. Sequencing used peripheral blood. The gene calls are TRBV14 and TRBJ2-2; maybe TRBD2 (5 bases). The TCR sequence derives from a man in his sixties with active or convalescent COVID-19. The CDR3 here is CASSLNLWEPNTGELFF. The CDR3 DNA is TGTGCCAGCAGCCTCAACTTATGGGAGCCGAACACCGGGGAGCTGTTTTTT.